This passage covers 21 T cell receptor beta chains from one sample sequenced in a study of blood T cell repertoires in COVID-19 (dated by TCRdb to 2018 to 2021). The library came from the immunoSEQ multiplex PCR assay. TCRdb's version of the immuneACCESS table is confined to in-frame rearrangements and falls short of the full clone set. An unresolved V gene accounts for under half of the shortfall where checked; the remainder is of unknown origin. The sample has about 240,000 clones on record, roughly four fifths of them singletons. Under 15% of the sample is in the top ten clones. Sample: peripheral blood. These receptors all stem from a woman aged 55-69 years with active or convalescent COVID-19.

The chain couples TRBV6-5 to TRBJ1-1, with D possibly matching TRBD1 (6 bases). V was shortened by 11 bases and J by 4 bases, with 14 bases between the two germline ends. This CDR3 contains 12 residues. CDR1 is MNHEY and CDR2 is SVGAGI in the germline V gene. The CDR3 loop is CASQGGGTEAFF. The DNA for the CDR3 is TGTGCCTCGCAGGGAGGGGGCACTGAAGCTTTCTTT.

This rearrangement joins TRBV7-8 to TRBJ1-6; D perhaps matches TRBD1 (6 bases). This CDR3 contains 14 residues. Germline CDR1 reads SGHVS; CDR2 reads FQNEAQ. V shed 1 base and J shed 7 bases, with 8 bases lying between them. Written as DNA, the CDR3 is TGTGCCAGCAGCTTAGGGGACATCAATTCACCCCTCCACTTT. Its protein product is CASSLGDINSPLHF.

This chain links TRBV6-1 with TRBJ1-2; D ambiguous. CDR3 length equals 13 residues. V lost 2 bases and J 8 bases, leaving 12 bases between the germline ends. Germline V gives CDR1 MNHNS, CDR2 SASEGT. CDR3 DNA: TGTGCCAGCAGTGAAAGTGGTGGACTAGGCTACACCTTC. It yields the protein CASSESGGLGYTF.

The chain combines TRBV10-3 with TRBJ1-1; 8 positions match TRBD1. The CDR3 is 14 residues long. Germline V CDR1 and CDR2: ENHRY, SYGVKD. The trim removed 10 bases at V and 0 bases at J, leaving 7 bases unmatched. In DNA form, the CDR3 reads TGTGCCACCTACAGGGGGGGAGTGAACACTGAAGCTTTCTTT. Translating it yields CATYRGGVNTEAFF.

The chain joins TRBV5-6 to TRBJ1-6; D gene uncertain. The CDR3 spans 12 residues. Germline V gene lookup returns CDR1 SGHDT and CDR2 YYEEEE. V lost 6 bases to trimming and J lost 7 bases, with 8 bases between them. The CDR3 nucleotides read TGTGCCAGCAAAATACTAAATTCACCCCTCCACTTT. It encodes CASKILNSPLHF.

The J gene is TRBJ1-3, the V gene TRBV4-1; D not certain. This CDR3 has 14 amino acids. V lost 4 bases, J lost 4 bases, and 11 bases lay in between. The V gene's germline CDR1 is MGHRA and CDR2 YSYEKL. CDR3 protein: CASSRAVAGNTIYF. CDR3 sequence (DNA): TGCGCCAGCAGCCGGGCTGTGGCAGGAAACACCATATATTTT.

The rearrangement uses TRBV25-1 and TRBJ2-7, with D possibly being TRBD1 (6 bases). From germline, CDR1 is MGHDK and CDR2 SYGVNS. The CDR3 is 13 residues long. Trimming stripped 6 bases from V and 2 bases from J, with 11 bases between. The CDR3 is CASRSTGTYEQYF. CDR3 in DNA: TGTGCCAGCAGGTCAACAGGGACCTACGAGCAGTACTTC.

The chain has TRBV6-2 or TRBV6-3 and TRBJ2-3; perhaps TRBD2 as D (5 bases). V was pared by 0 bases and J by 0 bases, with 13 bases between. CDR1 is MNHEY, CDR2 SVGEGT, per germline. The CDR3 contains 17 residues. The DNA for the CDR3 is TGTGCCAGCAGTTACTCGCGCACTAGGCCTAGCACAGATACGCAGTATTTT. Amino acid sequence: CASSYSRTRPSTDTQYF.

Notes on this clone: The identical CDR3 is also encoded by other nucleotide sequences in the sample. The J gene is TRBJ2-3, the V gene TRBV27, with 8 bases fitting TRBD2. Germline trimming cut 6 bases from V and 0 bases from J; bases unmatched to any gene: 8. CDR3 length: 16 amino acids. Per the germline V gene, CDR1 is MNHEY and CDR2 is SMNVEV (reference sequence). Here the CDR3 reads CASRPERGPSTDTQYF. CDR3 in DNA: TGTGCCAGCAGACCCGAGCGGGGGCCAAGCACAGATACGCAGTATTTT.

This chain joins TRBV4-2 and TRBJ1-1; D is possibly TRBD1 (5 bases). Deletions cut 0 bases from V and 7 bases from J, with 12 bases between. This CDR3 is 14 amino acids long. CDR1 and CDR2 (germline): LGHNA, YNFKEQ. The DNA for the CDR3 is TGTGCCAGCAGCCAAGATATAGGGGTGGGTGAAGCTTTCTTT. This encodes CASSQDIGVGEAFF.

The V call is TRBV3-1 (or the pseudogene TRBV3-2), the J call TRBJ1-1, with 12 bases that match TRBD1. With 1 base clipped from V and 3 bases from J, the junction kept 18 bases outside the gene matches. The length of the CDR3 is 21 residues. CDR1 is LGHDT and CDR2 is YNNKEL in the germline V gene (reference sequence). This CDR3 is CASSQATRRDRGLFRDTEAFF. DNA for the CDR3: TGTGCCAGCAGCCAAGCGACAAGGCGGGACAGGGGGCTTTTTAGGGACACTGAAGCTTTCTTT.

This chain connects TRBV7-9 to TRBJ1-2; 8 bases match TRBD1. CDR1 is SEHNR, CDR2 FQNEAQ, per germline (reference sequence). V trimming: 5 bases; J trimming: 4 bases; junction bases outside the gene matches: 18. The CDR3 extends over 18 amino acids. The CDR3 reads CASSHSRTGRIQGYGYTF. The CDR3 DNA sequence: TGTGCCAGCAGCCATTCTCGGACAGGGCGTATCCAGGGCTATGGCTACACCTTC.

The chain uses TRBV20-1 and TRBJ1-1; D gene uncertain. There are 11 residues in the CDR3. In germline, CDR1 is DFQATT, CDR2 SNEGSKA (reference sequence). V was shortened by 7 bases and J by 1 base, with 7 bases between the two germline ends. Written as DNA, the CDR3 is TGCAGTGGAGAGGCGAACACTGAAGCTTTCTTT. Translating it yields CSGEANTEAFF.

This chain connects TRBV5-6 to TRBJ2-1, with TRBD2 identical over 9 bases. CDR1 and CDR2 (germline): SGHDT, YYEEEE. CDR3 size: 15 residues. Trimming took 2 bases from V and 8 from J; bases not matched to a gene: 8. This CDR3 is CASSFLTWTSDEQFF. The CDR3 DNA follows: TGTGCCAGCAGCTTCCTGACCTGGACTAGCGATGAGCAGTTCTTC.

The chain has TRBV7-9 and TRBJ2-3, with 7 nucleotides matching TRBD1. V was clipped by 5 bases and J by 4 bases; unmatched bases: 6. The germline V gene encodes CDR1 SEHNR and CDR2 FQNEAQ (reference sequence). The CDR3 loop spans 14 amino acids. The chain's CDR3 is CASSPGTAADTQYF. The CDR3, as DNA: TGTGCCAGCAGCCCCGGGACAGCAGCAGATACGCAGTATTTT.

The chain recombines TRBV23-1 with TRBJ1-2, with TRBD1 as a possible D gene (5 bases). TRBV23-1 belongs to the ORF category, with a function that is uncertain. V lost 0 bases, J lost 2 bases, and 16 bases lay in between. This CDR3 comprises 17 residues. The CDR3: CASSQSLGRESNYGYTF. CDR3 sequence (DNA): TGCGCCAGCAGTCAATCCCTGGGGCGCGAATCCAACTATGGCTACACCTTC.

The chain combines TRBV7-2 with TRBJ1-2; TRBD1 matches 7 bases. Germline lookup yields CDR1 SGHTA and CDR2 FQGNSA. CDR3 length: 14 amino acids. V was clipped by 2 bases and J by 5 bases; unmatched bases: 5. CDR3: CASSLMQGVYGYTF. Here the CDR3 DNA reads TGTGCCAGCAGCTTAATGCAGGGGGTTTATGGCTACACCTTC.

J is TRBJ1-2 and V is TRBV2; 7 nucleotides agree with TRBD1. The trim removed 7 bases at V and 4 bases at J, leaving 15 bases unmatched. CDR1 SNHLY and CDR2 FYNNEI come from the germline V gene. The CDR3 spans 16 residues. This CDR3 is CASTQGQASPFYGYTF. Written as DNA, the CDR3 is TGTGCCAGCACTCAAGGACAGGCGTCCCCTTTCTATGGCTACACCTTC.

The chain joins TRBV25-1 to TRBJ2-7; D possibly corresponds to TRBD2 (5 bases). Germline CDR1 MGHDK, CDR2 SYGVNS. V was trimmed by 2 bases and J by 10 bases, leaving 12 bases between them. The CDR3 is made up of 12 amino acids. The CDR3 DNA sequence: TGTGCCAGCAGTGAACCCAACCGGGGACAGTACTTC. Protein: CASSEPNRGQYF.

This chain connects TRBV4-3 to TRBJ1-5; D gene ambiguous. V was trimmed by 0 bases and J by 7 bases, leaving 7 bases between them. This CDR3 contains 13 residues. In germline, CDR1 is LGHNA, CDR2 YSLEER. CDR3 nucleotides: TGCGCCAGCAGCCAAGATGGAGGACAGCCCCAGCATTTT. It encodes CASSQDGGQPQHF.

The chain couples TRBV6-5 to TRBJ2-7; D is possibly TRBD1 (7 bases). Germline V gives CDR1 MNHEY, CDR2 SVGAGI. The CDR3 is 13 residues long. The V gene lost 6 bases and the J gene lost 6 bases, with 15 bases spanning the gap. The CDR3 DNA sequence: TGTGCCAGCAGCAGCAGGGGGGTAGGCGAGCAGTACTTC. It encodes CASSSRGVGEQYF.